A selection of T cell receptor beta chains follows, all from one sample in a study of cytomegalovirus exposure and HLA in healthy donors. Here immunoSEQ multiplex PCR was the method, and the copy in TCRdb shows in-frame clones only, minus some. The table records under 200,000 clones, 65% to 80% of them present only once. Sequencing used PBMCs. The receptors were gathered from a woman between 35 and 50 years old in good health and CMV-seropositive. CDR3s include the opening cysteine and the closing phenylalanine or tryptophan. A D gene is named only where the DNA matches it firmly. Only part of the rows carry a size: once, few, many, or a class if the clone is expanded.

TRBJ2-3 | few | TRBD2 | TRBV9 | CASSVRGRDPTDTQYF | TGTGCCAGCAGCGTTCGCGGGAGAGACCCCACAGATACGCAGTATTTT
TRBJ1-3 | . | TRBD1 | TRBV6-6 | CASSYRGQGGNTIYF | TGTGCCAGCAGTTACAGAGGACAGGGGGGAAACACCATATATTTT
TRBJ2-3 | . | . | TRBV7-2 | CASSLLFTDTQYF | TGTGCCAGCAGCTTATTATTCACAGATACGCAGTATTTT
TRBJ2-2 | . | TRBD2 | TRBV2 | CASSAASGTGELFF | TGTGCCAGCAGTGCGGCTAGCGGCACCGGGGAGCTGTTTTTT
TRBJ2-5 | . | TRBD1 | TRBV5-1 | CASSSQPGQGLLETQYF | TGCGCCAGCAGCTCCCAGCCAGGACAGGGGCTCTTAGAGACCCAGTACTTC
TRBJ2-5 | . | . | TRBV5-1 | CASSPQGLHQETQYF | TGCGCCAGCAGCCCCCAGGGACTGCACCAAGAGACCCAGTACTTC
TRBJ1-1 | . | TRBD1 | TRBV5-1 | CASSSGQAFTEAFF | TGCGCCAGCAGCTCGGGACAGGCCTTTACTGAAGCTTTCTTT
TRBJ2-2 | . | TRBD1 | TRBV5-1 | CASSPGATGHTGELFF | TGCGCCAGCAGCCCAGGGGCGACAGGGCACACCGGGGAGCTGTTTTTT
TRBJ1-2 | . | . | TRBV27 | CASSLSYGDYGYTF | TGTGCCAGCAGTTTATCCTACGGAGACTATGGCTACACCTTC
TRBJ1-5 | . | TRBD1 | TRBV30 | CAWSVYQGAQPQHF | TGTGCCTGGAGTGTATATCAGGGGGCGCAGCCCCAGCATTTT
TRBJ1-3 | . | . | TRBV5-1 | CASSLDRAGNTIYF | TGCGCCAGCAGCTTGGACAGGGCTGGAAACACCATATATTTT
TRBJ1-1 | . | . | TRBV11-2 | CASSLEGGSRNTEAFF | TGTGCCAGCAGCTTAGAAGGGGGTAGTAGGAACACTGAAGCTTTCTTT
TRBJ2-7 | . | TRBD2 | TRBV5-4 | CASSPGGGGYEQYF | TGTGCCAGCAGCCCGGGCGGGGGAGGCTACGAGCAGTACTTC
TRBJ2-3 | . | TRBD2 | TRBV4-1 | CASSQVAGGTDTQYF | TGCGCCAGCAGCCAAGTAGCGGGGGGTACAGATACGCAGTATTTT
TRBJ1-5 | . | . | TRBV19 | CASSISQYSNQPQHF | TGTGCCAGTAGTATATCCCAGTATAGCAATCAGCCCCAGCATTTT
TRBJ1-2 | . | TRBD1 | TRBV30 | CAWRRKQGSYGYTF | TGTGCCTGGCGTCGGAAACAGGGGAGCTATGGCTACACCTTC
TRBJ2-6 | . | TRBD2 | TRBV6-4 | CVKTAGDGWANVLTF | TGTGTCAAGACGGCGGGGGACGGGTGGGCCAACGTCCTGACTTTC
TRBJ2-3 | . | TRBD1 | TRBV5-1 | CASSLWSGGASDTQYF | TGCGCCAGCAGCTTGTGGTCAGGGGGCGCCTCAGATACGCAGTATTTT
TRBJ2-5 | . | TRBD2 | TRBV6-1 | CASSEELAGPPQETQYF | TGTGCCAGCAGTGAGGAACTAGCGGGGCCCCCCCAAGAGACCCAGTACTTC
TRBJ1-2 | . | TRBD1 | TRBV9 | CASDPQGAGFGYTF | TGTGCCAGCGATCCCCAGGGGGCGGGATTTGGCTACACCTTC
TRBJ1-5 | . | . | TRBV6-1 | CASSEAWPSQGNQPQHF | TGTGCCAGCAGTGAAGCTTGGCCTTCTCAGGGCAATCAGCCCCAGCATTTT
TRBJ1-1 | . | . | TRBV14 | CASSQGAGYTEAFF | TGTGCCAGCAGCCAAGGTGCAGGGTATACTGAAGCTTTCTTT
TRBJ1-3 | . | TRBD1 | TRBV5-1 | CASSPGQQISGNTIYF | TGCGCCAGCAGCCCGGGACAGCAAATCTCTGGAAACACCATATATTTT
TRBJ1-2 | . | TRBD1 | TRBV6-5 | CASSYSGQNYGYTF | TGTGCCAGCAGTTACTCGGGACAGAACTATGGCTACACCTTC